Listed here are 32 T cell receptor beta chains from one sample, sequenced in a study of spatial heterogeneity in lung cancer. TCRdb recomputed calls from the 5' RACE reads with MiXCR, one row per CDR3 protein. In the table there are some 80,000 distinct CDR3 sequences, 8% of which are singletons. Time point specified: sample taken at primary tumor resection. This sample comprised PBMCs, obtained at surgery. Receptors originate from a male donor with early-stage non-small cell lung cancer.

J is TRBJ2-2 and V is TRBV20-1; D remains unclear. CDR1 is DFQATT, CDR2 SNEGSKA, per germline (reference sequence). The CDR3 is 13 residues long. The germline V and J ends were trimmed by 2 bases and 3 bases, with 7 bases remaining between them. In DNA, the CDR3 is TGCAGTGCTAGAATCGACTACACCGGGGAGCTGTTTTTT. Its translation: CSARIDYTGELFF.

The chain is built from TRBV27 and TRBJ1-5; D remains unclear. CDR3 size: 16 residues. V was clipped by 5 bases and J by 0 bases, with 14 bases between them. Germline-derived CDR1 and CDR2 are MNHEY and SMNVEV (reference sequence). The CDR3 sequence is CASSPIEAFSNQPQHF. CDR3 DNA sequence: TGTGCCAGCAGTCCGATTGAGGCCTTTAGCAATCAGCCCCAGCATTTT.

Many counts were recorded for this clonotype. The chain joins TRBV12-3 or TRBV12-4 to TRBJ1-2; D gene unclear. The CDR3 extends over 13 amino acids. Trimming pared 2 bases from V and 3 bases from J, leaving 7 bases between. CDR3: CASSLTAYYGYTF. CDR3 in DNA: TGTGCCAGCAGTTTAACGGCCTACTATGGCTACACCTTC.

This clonotype was recorded at least ten times. This sequence joins TRBV30 and TRBJ2-7; D is undetermined. CDR1 and CDR2 (germline): GTSNPN, SVGIG (reference sequence). V lost 0 bases, J lost 4 bases, and 10 bases lay in between. CDR3 size: 13 residues. This CDR3 is CAWSVLEGYEQYF. The CDR3 region has the DNA TGTGCCTGGAGTGTACTCGAAGGGTACGAGCAGTACTTC.

This clonotype was seen more than once but under ten times. The rearrangement links TRBV12-3 or TRBV12-4 to TRBJ1-6; D might be TRBD1 (6 bases). V was cut by 3 bases and J by 8 bases, with 14 bases left in between. This CDR3 has 15 residues. In DNA form, the CDR3 reads TGTGCCAGCAGTTTCGGGGGGCGCGTAGATTCACCCCTCCACTTT. It encodes CASSFGGRVDSPLHF.

This clonotype was picked up many times. This chain uses TRBV29-1 with TRBJ2-7; 7 nucleotides agree with TRBD2. This CDR3 contains 14 residues. Trimming cost V 0 bases and J 5 bases; bases outside gene matches: 7. Germline CDR1 SQVTM, CDR2 ANQGSEA. The CDR3 nucleotides are TGCAGCGTTGAAGATCCAACTAGCGTCAACGAGCAGTACTTC. It yields the protein CSVEDPTSVNEQYF.

This clonotype is classed as medium-sized. This CDR3 is CSATGTGGIGTEAFF. DNA for the CDR3: TGCAGTGCTACTGGGACAGGGGGCATCGGAACTGAAGCTTTCTTT. The chain employs TRBV20-1 and TRBJ1-1; 12 bases are a match to TRBD1. The length of the CDR3 is 15 residues. The V segment lost 4 bases and the J segment 5 bases; nucleotides outside the gene matches: 8. Germline V CDR1 and CDR2: DFQATT, SNEGSKA (reference sequence).

This clonotype was seen ten or more times. This chain uses TRBV11-2 with TRBJ2-1; D might be TRBD2 (5 bases). CDR3 length equals 14 residues. From germline, CDR1 is SGHAT and CDR2 FQNNGV. V lost 7 bases to trimming and J lost 9 bases, with 19 bases between them. The CDR3 protein is CASTPGGPLGEQFF. The CDR3 DNA reads as TGTGCCAGCACCCCCGGCGGGCCCCTGGGTGAGCAGTTCTTC.

In its sample, this clonotype was seen many times. The rearrangement links TRBV10-3 to TRBJ2-5, with a weak D call TRBD2 (7 bases). V was shortened by 6 bases and J by 2 bases, with 16 bases between the two germline ends. The CDR3 length is 15 residues. Germline assignment: CDR1 ENHRY and CDR2 SYGVKD. The CDR3 is CAIRRGGSQQETQYF. The CDR3 nucleotides read TGTGCCATCAGGAGGGGGGGTTCCCAACAAGAGACCCAGTACTTC.

The chain combines TRBV24-1 with TRBJ2-2, with D hard to call. This CDR3 comprises 15 residues. The V end lost 10 bases, the J end lost 0 bases, and 14 bases lay between the germline ends. Germline V gene sequence: CDR1 KGHDR, CDR2 SFDVKD. The DNA for the CDR3 is TGTGCCACTTCCGTAGGCGGCGCGAACACCGGGGAGCTGTTTTTT. Its protein product is CATSVGGANTGELFF.

A few counts support this clonotype. The V call is TRBV5-4, the J call TRBJ2-7; no definite D call. Germline CDR1 and CDR2: SGHNT and YYREEE (reference sequence). V lost 4 bases and J 5 bases, leaving 10 bases between the germline ends. This CDR3 is 12 amino acids long. For the CDR3, the DNA is TGTGCCAGCAGCCCGAAGAGGAACGAGCAGTACTTC. It yields the protein CASSPKRNEQYF.

This clonotype was seen only a few times. The chain is built from TRBV29-1 and TRBJ1-6; possibly TRBD1 for D (5 bases). CDR3 length: 12 amino acids. Germline CDR1 and CDR2: SQVTM and ANQGSEA. Trimming stripped 0 bases from V and 16 bases from J, with 13 bases between. CDR3: CSVEEFRGSLHF. The CDR3 region has the DNA TGCAGCGTTGAAGAGTTTAGGGGAAGTCTCCACTTT.

This clonotype was seen repeatedly, ten times or more. The chain joins TRBV7-6 to TRBJ1-4, with 11 bases lining up with TRBD1. The CDR3 length is 15 residues. From germline, CDR1 is SGHVS and CDR2 FNYEAQ. Trimming removed 5 bases from V and 8 bases from J; junction bases left unmatched: 7. The CDR3 DNA reads as TGTGCCAGCAGCACAGGACAGGGGGCGGTAGAAAAACTGTTTTTT. It codes for CASSTGQGAVEKLFF.

The chain has TRBV5-1 and TRBJ1-1, with D hard to call. The germline V gene encodes CDR1 SGHRS and CDR2 YFSETQ. Between the trimmed V and J ends, which lost 4 bases and 0 bases, there was a span of 10 bases. This CDR3 contains 14 residues. As DNA, the CDR3 is TGCGCCAGCAGCGCACGGGGAATGAACACTGAAGCTTTCTTT. As protein: CASSARGMNTEAFF.

This clonotype was seen a handful of times. The chain combines TRBV7-2 with TRBJ2-1; D gene uncertain. Germline assignment: CDR1 SGHTA and CDR2 FQGNSA. The germline V and J ends were trimmed by 4 bases and 7 bases, with 17 bases remaining between them. This CDR3 comprises 15 residues. The CDR3 spells CASSSSQTWGNEQFF. For the CDR3, the DNA is TGTGCCAGCAGCTCATCCCAGACCTGGGGAAATGAGCAGTTCTTC.

This clonotype was counted only a few times. The chain couples TRBV27 to TRBJ1-1, with D tentatively TRBD1 (6 bases). Trimming cost V 2 bases and J 1 base, with 11 bases left between them. Germline-derived CDR1 and CDR2 are MNHEY and SMNVEV (reference sequence). The CDR3 extends over 15 amino acids. The CDR3 loop is CASSLTAGANTEAFF. The CDR3 region has the DNA TGTGCCAGCAGTTTAACAGCAGGGGCGAACACTGAAGCTTTCTTT.

At least ten counts were recorded for this clonotype. The rearrangement links TRBV5-5 to TRBJ2-1; D remains unclear. This CDR3 contains 13 residues. CDR1 and CDR2 (germline): SGHKS, YYEKEE (reference sequence). The V and J ends lost 0 bases and 3 bases respectively, with 4 bases between them. The CDR3 here is CASSLEDYNEQFF. The CDR3 DNA sequence: TGTGCCAGCAGCTTGGAGGACTACAATGAGCAGTTCTTC.

This clonotype has just a few counts. The V gene is TRBV3-1, the J gene TRBJ2-1; D remains ambiguous. This CDR3 region has 12 residues. Between the trimmed V and J ends, which lost 4 bases and 9 bases, there was a span of 10 bases. Germline CDR1 is LGHDT and CDR2 is YNNKEL (reference sequence). This chain's CDR3 is CASSPRGGEQFF. The CDR3 bases are TGTGCCAGCAGCCCCCGCGGCGGTGAGCAGTTCTTC.

CDR3 sequence (DNA): TGTGCCGGAGCTGGGGCCAACGTCCTGACTTTC. Encoded protein: CAGAGANVLTF. V is TRBV7-2 and J is TRBJ2-6; D remains unclear. CDR1 is SGHTA and CDR2 is FQGNSA in the germline V gene. This CDR3 spans 11 amino acids. V shed 11 bases and J shed 2 bases, with 4 bases lying between them.

This clonotype was recorded a few times. The chain combines TRBV7-2 with TRBJ2-2; possible D gene TRBD2, 6 bases. Germline CDR1 SGHTA, CDR2 FQGNSA. Trimming took 2 bases from V and 6 from J, leaving 10 bases between them. There are 14 residues in the CDR3. The CDR3 sequence: CASSLPRLAGELFF. CDR3 in DNA: TGTGCCAGCAGCTTACCCCGACTAGCCGGGGAGCTGTTTTTT.

At least ten counts were recorded for this clonotype. The chain has TRBV30 and TRBJ1-1; unclear D gene. Germline V gives CDR1 GTSNPN, CDR2 SVGIG (reference sequence). Trimming took 0 bases from V and 10 from J, leaving 15 bases between them. There are 13 residues in the CDR3. The CDR3 loop reads CAWSVQVTSGAFF. CDR3 in DNA: TGTGCCTGGAGTGTACAAGTGACGTCGGGAGCTTTCTTT.

This clonotype was picked up a small number of times. V and J are TRBV7-2 and TRBJ2-3; 9 bases line up with TRBD1. From germline, CDR1 is SGHTA and CDR2 FQGNSA. Trimming at V came to 4 bases and at J to 5 bases, leaving 7 bases not matched to a gene. The CDR3 is 15 residues long. The CDR3: CASSSRQGGEDTQYF. CDR3 DNA: TGTGCCAGCAGCTCCAGACAGGGGGGCGAAGATACGCAGTATTTT.

The rearrangement joins TRBV29-1 to TRBJ1-5; D gene ambiguous. The CDR3 is 15 residues long. The germline V and J ends were trimmed by 6 bases and 5 bases, with 20 bases remaining between them. Per germline, CDR1 SQVTM and CDR2 ANQGSEA. The CDR3 region is CSVATGTALDQPQHF. The CDR3 DNA reads as TGCAGCGTCGCGACGGGCACGGCATTGGATCAGCCCCAGCATTTT.

This clonotype was detected ten times or more. This chain links TRBV5-1 with TRBJ1-1, with 9 bases fitting TRBD1. The CDR3 runs to 14 residues. The trim removed 9 bases at V and 7 bases at J, leaving 13 bases unmatched. Germline loops: CDR1 SGHRS, CDR2 YFSETQ. The DNA for the CDR3 is TGCGCCACCTCCGAGGAGGGACAGGGTATTGAAGCTTTCTTT. This sequence encodes CATSEEGQGIEAFF. The variable domain in full, completed from reference TRBV5-1 and TRBJ1-1, reads KAGVTQTPRYLIKTRGQQVTLSCSPISGHRSVSWYQQTPGQGLQFLFEYFSETQRNKGNFPGRFSGRQFSNSRSEMNVSTLELGDSALYLCATSEEGQGIEAFFGQGTRLTVV.

This clonotype showed up many times. V gene TRBV3-1 combines with J gene TRBJ1-2, with a weak D call TRBD1 (5 bases). CDR1 is LGHDT, CDR2 YNNKEL, per germline (reference sequence). V was trimmed by 4 bases and J by 2 bases, leaving 11 bases between them. CDR3 length equals 14 residues. The DNA for the CDR3 is TGTGCCAGCAGCCCAGAGGACAAGAACTATGGCTACACCTTC. Its translation: CASSPEDKNYGYTF.

This clonotype was counted ten times or more. This sequence joins TRBV12-3 or TRBV12-4 and TRBJ1-1; D remains unclear. The length of the CDR3 is 12 residues. V was trimmed by 6 bases and J by 6 bases, leaving 11 bases between them. The CDR3 here is CASSRNQPEAFF. In DNA form, the CDR3 reads TGTGCCAGCAGCCGAAATCAGCCTGAAGCTTTCTTT.

This clonotype has ten or more counts. The chain joins TRBV18 to TRBJ1-5; D is unresolved. CDR3 length: 13 amino acids. The germline V and J ends were trimmed by 2 bases and 1 base, with 3 bases remaining between them. The germline CDR1 and CDR2 sequences are KGHSH and LQKENI. The CDR3 DNA follows: TGTGCCAGCTCACCAGACAGCAATCAGCCCCAGCATTTT. Translated, it gives CASSPDSNQPQHF.

This clonotype was counted a few times. The chain couples TRBV29-1 to TRBJ2-1, with D possibly TRBD2 on 6 matching bases. CDR3 length: 15 residues. Looked up from germline, CDR1 is SQVTM and CDR2 is ANQGSEA. V gave up 7 bases and J gave up 0 bases, with 16 bases separating them. CDR3: CSAQGGPSSYNEQFF. CDR3 nucleotide sequence: TGCAGCGCCCAGGGAGGCCCGAGCTCCTACAATGAGCAGTTCTTC.

The table lists this clonotype with many counts. The gene calls are TRBV27 and TRBJ1-2; TRBD1 agrees at 9 bases. This CDR3 contains 15 residues. Germline V lookup: CDR1 MNHEY, CDR2 SMNVEV (reference sequence). Unmatched junction bases numbered 12, after V lost 3 bases and J lost 10 bases. The CDR3 sequence: CASSFSPWDRESYTF. In DNA, the CDR3 is TGTGCCAGCAGTTTTTCCCCCTGGGACAGGGAATCCTACACCTTC.

The chain recombines TRBV3-1 with TRBJ1-1, with D possibly TRBD1 on 6 matching bases. CDR1 and CDR2 (germline): LGHDT, YNNKEL (reference sequence). Trimming removed 1 base at V and 0 bases at J, with 21 bases between. CDR3 length equals 19 residues. The CDR3 DNA sequence: TGTGCCAGCAGCCAAGCCATGGGGGCAAGACGGTACATGAACACTGAAGCTTTCTTT. It specifies CASSQAMGARRYMNTEAFF.

This clonotype has at least ten counts. The J gene is TRBJ1-2, the V gene TRBV20-1; no clear D gene. The CDR3 runs to 10 residues. Deletions cut 6 bases from V and 8 bases from J, with 10 bases between. The germline V gene has CDR1 DFQATT and CDR2 SNEGSKA (reference sequence). This CDR3 reads CSAETWGYTF. The CDR3 DNA reads as TGCAGTGCAGAAACGTGGGGCTACACCTTC.

Many counts were recorded for this clonotype. This chain joins TRBV10-2 and TRBJ2-5; 9 bases match TRBD1. With 10 bases clipped from V and 2 bases from J, the junction kept 8 bases outside the gene matches. There are 14 residues in the CDR3. From germline, CDR1 is WSHSY and CDR2 SAAADI. CDR3 nucleotide sequence: TGCGCCATCCAACAGGGGGCGAAACAAGAGACCCAGTACTTC. Protein product: CAIQQGAKQETQYF.